In its sample, the clone carrying this T cell receptor beta chain was seen a few times. This record belongs to a study of CD8+CD57+ T cells in acquired aplastic anemia. CD8+CD57+ cell expansion had been shown by flow cytometry in patients chosen for sequencing. Researchers used genomic DNA as the template to profile TCR beta VDJ and CDR3. TCRdb recomputed calls from the reads with MiXCR, one row per CDR3 protein. The sample lists some 140,000 distinct CDR3 sequences, about 48% occurring once. What was sequenced was sorted CD4+, CD8+, or CD8+CD57+ T cells (not recorded which) from PBMCs. The sequence came from a human donor with aplastic anemia.

CDR3 residues: CAISDPEGTGGVETQYF. CDR3 sequence (DNA): TGTGCCATCAGTGACCCCGAAGGGACAGGGGGAGTGGAGACCCAGTACTTC. This chain links TRBV10-3 with TRBJ2-5, with 11 bases lining up with TRBD1. CDR3 length: 17 residues. After removal of 3 bases from V and 5 bases from J, the junction contained 11 bases not matched to a gene. Germline CDR1 ENHRY, CDR2 SYGVKD.